One and the same sample provided the 2 T cell receptor beta chains below, sequenced in a study of T cells after yellow fever vaccination. TCRdb used MiXCR to reprocess the 5' RACE reads, holding one entry per CDR3 protein. Of 45,000 to 60,000 distinct CDR3 sequences in the sample, 6.6% were seen once. Sequencing was performed on CD8+ T cells not binding an NS4B(214-222) dextramer, sorted from PBMCs, taken 45 days after the first yellow fever vaccination. All receptors come from a man aged 18 to 30 who received the YFV17D yellow fever vaccine.

Ten or more counts support this clonotype. CDR3 sequence reads: CATSRYQTSGGPTDTQYF. In DNA form, the CDR3 reads TGTGCCACCAGCAGATACCAGACTAGCGGGGGGCCCACAGATACGCAGTATTTT. This chain links TRBV15 with TRBJ2-3; 13 nucleotides line up with TRBD2. V lost 2 bases and J lost 2; bases outside the gene matches: 7. Germline loops: CDR1 LNHNV, CDR2 YYDKDF (reference sequence). The CDR3 runs 18 residues.

The sample holds a few counts of this clonotype. The J gene is TRBJ2-3, the V gene TRBV2, with 15 bases identical to TRBD2. V lost 6 bases, J lost 5 bases, and 12 bases stayed unmatched. CDR1 and CDR2 (germline): SNHLY, FYNNEI. This CDR3 is 18 amino acids long. The CDR3 nucleotides read TGTGCCAGCAGGGATCGGACTAGCGGGGGGGCTTCACGAGATACGCAGTATTTT. The encoded protein is CASRDRTSGGASRDTQYF.